Each of the 23 T cell receptor beta chains below was sequenced from the same sample in a study of blood T cells in healthy people across ages (dated by TCRdb to 2015 to 2017). Library construction relied on 5' RACE. The sample was run on an Illumina HiSeq 2500. The second PCR ran for roughly 6 to 11 cycles and used a J-beta primer mix along with a sample-barcoded 5' primer. TCRdb itself trimmed the public reads at Q25 with fastp, ran MiXCR and retained productive beta chains. One record per CDR3 amino acid sequence lists the most common genes and DNA. The sample table lists around 900,000 distinct CDR3 sequences, roughly half of them with a count of one. The ten largest account for over 20% of the sample. The sample consisted of blood. The receptors originated from a woman aged 60-75 years in good health.

The CDR3 protein is CSASSKSGGLDQPQHF. For the CDR3, the DNA is TGCAGTGCTAGTTCAAAGTCGGGGGGCCTAGATCAGCCCCAGCATTTT. The chain couples TRBV20-1 to TRBJ1-5; the D gene is possibly TRBD1 (6 bases). The CDR3 loop spans 16 amino acids. The V end lost 3 bases, the J end lost 5 bases, and 20 bases lay between the germline ends. Germline CDR1 is DFQATT and CDR2 is SNEGSKA (reference sequence).

The chain joins TRBV7-9 to TRBJ2-1; D uncertain. The DNA end favors TRBJ2-7, so the J call may be wrong. CDR1 SEHNR and CDR2 FQNEAQ come from the germline V gene (reference sequence). The CDR3 is 15 amino acids. CDR3 sequence reads: CASSHTPNDYNEQYF. In nucleotides, the CDR3 is TGTGCCAGCAGCCACACCCCTAATGATTACAATGAGCAGTACTTC.

This chain connects TRBV28 to TRBJ2-1, with D possibly being TRBD1 (7 bases). V was shortened by 7 bases and J by 4 bases, with 17 bases between the two germline ends. Germline V gene sequence: CDR1 MDHEN, CDR2 SYDVKM. The CDR3 spans 15 residues. This CDR3 reads CASTLPGGLYNEQFF. The CDR3 DNA reads TGTGCCAGCACCCTCCCAGGGGGACTTTACAATGAGCAGTTCTTC. Drawing the rest from reference TRBV28 and TRBJ2-1, the complete variable domain is DVKVTQSSRYLVKRTGEKVFLECVQDMDHENMFWYRQDPGLGLRLIYFSYDVKMKEKGDIPEGYSVSREKKERFSLILESASTNQTSMYLCASTLPGGLYNEQFFGPGTRLTVL.

The chain joins TRBV5-1 to TRBJ2-3; TRBD2 matches 12 bases. The V gene end was trimmed by 2 bases and the J gene end by 4 bases; junction bases not matched to a gene: 5. The germline CDR1 and CDR2 sequences are SGHRS and YFSETQ. The CDR3 covers 16 residues. DNA of the CDR3: TGCGCCAGCAGCTTTTCTAGCGGGAGGGTCGCAGATACGCAGTATTTT. This encodes CASSFSSGRVADTQYF.

This clonotype was counted at least ten times. The chain has TRBV7-8 and TRBJ2-6, with D perhaps matching TRBD1 or TRBD2 (5 bases each). Trimming took off 11 bases at V and 0 bases at J, with 17 bases between the two ends. There are 16 residues in the CDR3. The V gene's germline CDR1 is SGHVS and CDR2 FQNEAQ. This chain's CDR3 is CAFSGTASSGANVLTF. CDR3 nucleotide sequence: TGTGCCTTCTCCGGGACGGCGAGCTCTGGGGCCAACGTCCTGACTTTC. Full variable domain (missing parts from reference TRBV7-8 and TRBJ2-6): GAGVSQSPRYKVAKRGQDVALRCDPISGHVSLFWYQQALGQGPEFLTYFQNEAQLDKSGLPSDRFFAERPEGSVSTLKIQRTQQEDSAVYLCAFSGTASSGANVLTFGAGSRLTVL.

The chain uses TRBV10-3 and TRBJ2-1; 7 nucleotides match TRBD2. CDR3 length: 15 amino acids. J lost 6 bases, V lost 0 bases, and 5 bases had no gene match. The V gene's germline CDR1 is ENHRY and CDR2 SYGVKD. The DNA for the CDR3 is TGTGCCATCAGTGAGTCAACGGGAGGTTTCAATGAGCAGTTCTTC. This codes for CAISESTGGFNEQFF.

This clonotype was detected only a few times. The rearrangement joins TRBV29-1 to TRBJ2-1; TRBD2 matches at 11 bases. The CDR3 is made up of 17 amino acids. CDR1 SQVTM and CDR2 ANQGSEA come from the germline V gene. Germline trimming cut 6 bases from V and 0 bases from J; bases unmatched to any gene: 10. The CDR3 DNA reads TGCAGCGTCTCCGGGACTAGCGGAACGAGCTCCTACAATGAGCAGTTCTTC. It is translated as CSVSGTSGTSSYNEQFF.

CDR3 in amino acids: CATGREGGWTEAFF. The CDR3 nucleotides read TGTGCCACCGGGCGAGAAGGGGGATGGACTGAAGCTTTCTTT. This chain uses TRBV15 with TRBJ1-1; maybe TRBD1 (6 bases). V was shortened by 8 bases and J by 5 bases, with 18 bases between the two germline ends. This CDR3 contains 14 residues. CDR1 LNHNV and CDR2 YYDKDF come from the germline V gene (reference sequence).

This clonotype was seen a handful of times. V is TRBV4-1 and J is TRBJ2-3, with 11 bases identical to TRBD2. This CDR3 region has 18 residues. Germline V gene lookup returns CDR1 MGHRA and CDR2 YSYEKL. V shed 2 bases, J shed 3 bases, and the junction held 10 bases outside the gene matches. This CDR3 is CASSQFLAGGPETDTQYF. DNA for the CDR3: TGCGCCAGCAGCCAATTTTTAGCGGGAGGGCCCGAGACAGATACGCAGTATTTT.

CDR3 loop: CSASYPPGTGRFNYEQYF. The CDR3, as DNA: TGCAGTGCTAGCTACCCTCCCGGGACAGGGAGATTTAACTACGAGCAGTACTTC. The chain joins TRBV20-1 to TRBJ2-7, with 9 bases that match TRBD1. Germline V gene data show CDR1 as DFQATT and CDR2 as SNEGSKA (reference sequence). The CDR3 runs to 18 residues. V was pared by 3 bases and J by 3 bases, with 18 bases of the junction left unmatched.

The chain links TRBV7-2 to TRBJ2-7, with 7 bases that match TRBD1. J was trimmed by 6 bases and V by 2 bases; bases with no gene match: 4. This CDR3 is 13 amino acids long. Germline values: CDR1 SGHTA, CDR2 FQGNSA. The CDR3 is CASSLPRGSEQYF. In nucleotides, the CDR3 is TGTGCCAGCAGCTTACCCAGGGGGAGCGAGCAGTACTTC.

The chain carries TRBV4-2 and TRBJ2-1; the match to TRBD2 covers 13 bases. Germline CDR1 reads LGHNA; CDR2 reads YNFKEQ. Trimming took 1 base from V and 4 from J; bases not matched to a gene: 4. There are 17 residues in the CDR3. For the CDR3, the DNA is TGTGCCAGCAGCCAAGGGACTAGCGGGAGTATGTACAATGAGCAGTTCTTC. Its translation: CASSQGTSGSMYNEQFF.

The chain employs TRBV7-2 and TRBJ2-2; D gene uncertain. V was clipped by 3 bases and J by 8 bases, with 7 bases between them. The V gene's germline CDR1 is SGHTA and CDR2 FQGNSA. CDR3 length: 12 amino acids. In nucleotides, the CDR3 is TGTGCCAGCAGCTTGACCAGGGGGGAGCTGTTTTTT. This encodes CASSLTRGELFF.

This clonotype was counted only a few times. The chain links TRBV29-1 to TRBJ2-7, with 7 bases fitting TRBD2. The junction had 9 bases not matched to a gene; V was cut back by 4 bases and J by 3 bases. The germline V gene has CDR1 SQVTM and CDR2 ANQGSEA. This CDR3 is 14 amino acids long. CDR3 nucleotide sequence: TGCAGCGTTGGTCTCGGGCTAGCGGACTACGAGCAGTACTTC. It specifies CSVGLGLADYEQYF.

A few counts support this clonotype. CDR3: CASRDAKALDADTQYF. The CDR3 nucleotides read TGTGCCAGCAGAGACGCCAAGGCCTTAGATGCAGATACGCAGTATTTT. The genes are TRBV12-3 or TRBV12-4 and TRBJ2-3; D remains ambiguous. V dropped 6 bases and J dropped 4 bases, with 20 bases sitting between them. This CDR3 region has 16 residues.

Note on this clonotype: This may be a read error: a much more frequent sequence differs by one nucleotide. The chain has TRBV6-4 and TRBJ1-6; no definite D call. Trimming stripped 2 bases from V and 18 bases from J, with 14 bases between. From germline, CDR1 is MRHNA and CDR2 SNTAGT. The CDR3 consists of 12 residues. The DNA for the CDR3 is TGTGCCAGCAGTGACCTGTCGGGCCCTCCCCACTTT. It is translated as CASSDLSGPPHF.

The J gene is TRBJ2-4, the V gene TRBV11-2; 10 bases match TRBD1. The CDR3 is 16 residues long. CDR1 and CDR2 (germline): SGHAT, FQNNGV. V lost 5 bases to trimming and J lost 2 bases; unmatched junction nucleotides: 6. The CDR3 DNA reads as TGTGCCAGCAGCCCCAGGACAGGGGGAACCAAAAACATTCAGTACTTC. Protein: CASSPRTGGTKNIQYF.

The V call is TRBV10-3, the J call TRBJ2-5; TRBD1 matches 9 bases. The J call is doubtful: the DNA matches TRBJ2-7 better. CDR3 length equals 15 residues. Germline V gene lookup returns CDR1 ENHRY and CDR2 SYGVKD. CDR3 nucleotides: TGTGCCATCAAAGCCGGGACAGGGCTTATCCACGAGCAGTACTTC. The encoded protein is CAIKAGTGLIHEQYF.

The chain carries TRBV29-1 and TRBJ2-3; 7 bases align to TRBD1. This CDR3 region has 14 residues. Trimming took 3 bases from V and 5 from J; bases not matched to a gene: 8. The V gene's germline CDR1 is SQVTM and CDR2 ANQGSEA. The CDR3 here is CSVDLRQGQDTQYF. CDR3 in DNA: TGCAGCGTTGACCTAAGACAGGGTCAAGATACGCAGTATTTT.

This clonotype has more than one count but fewer than ten. The V and J genes are TRBV5-1 and TRBJ1-4; 9 nucleotides agree with TRBD1. CDR1 and CDR2 (germline): SGHRS, YFSETQ. V lost 3 bases and J lost 4; bases outside the gene matches: 4. The CDR3 covers 15 residues. CDR3 nucleotides: TGCGCCAGCAGCTCACAGGGGGCCCATAATGAAAAACTGTTTTTT. Translated, it gives CASSSQGAHNEKLFF.

This clonotype was detected only a few times. The chain is built from TRBV4-1 and TRBJ1-2, with TRBD1 identical over 9 bases. The CDR3 is made up of 16 amino acids. Trimming took 4 bases from V and 4 from J; bases not matched to a gene: 10. From germline, CDR1 is MGHRA and CDR2 YSYEKL. CDR3 protein: CASSPLGDRELYGYTF. DNA for the CDR3: TGCGCCAGCAGCCCCTTGGGGGACAGGGAACTCTATGGCTACACCTTC.

The chain joins TRBV18 to TRBJ1-1; D gene ambiguous. The germline V gene has CDR1 KGHSH and CDR2 LQKENI. V lost 1 base and J 5 bases, leaving 11 bases between the germline ends. The length of the CDR3 is 14 residues. The CDR3 DNA sequence: TGTGCCAGCTCACCACGGGGTGATGTTACTGAAGCTTTCTTT. Its protein is CASSPRGDVTEAFF.

The gene calls are TRBV5-1 and TRBJ2-1, with 9 positions matching TRBD1. Germline assignment: CDR1 SGHRS and CDR2 YFSETQ. V gave up 4 bases and J gave up 2 bases; unmatched junction bases: 4. The CDR3 is made up of 15 amino acids. The CDR3 loop reads CASSGDRAAYNEQFF. DNA of the CDR3: TGCGCCAGCAGCGGGGACAGGGCCGCCTACAATGAGCAGTTCTTC. Using reference TRBV5-1 and TRBJ2-1 for the parts outside the CDR3, the full variable domain is KAGVTQTPRYLIKTRGQQVTLSCSPISGHRSVSWYQQTPGQGLQFLFEYFSETQRNKGNFPGRFSGRQFSNSRSEMNVSTLELGDSALYLCASSGDRAAYNEQFFGPGTRLTVL.